This T cell receptor (beta chain) appears in the sequencing data of a study of vaccination effects on CD4 cells after COVID-19. This CDR3 comprises 17 residues. Per germline, CDR1 GTSNPN and CDR2 SVGIG (reference sequence). The trim removed 3 bases at V and 7 bases at J, leaving 18 bases unmatched. In regard to this clone: Antigen unknown.

Sequencing was preceded by expansion of antigen-specific CD4+ T cells with viral peptide pools in the ViraFEST assay. The culture ran for nine to ten days, and then CD4+ T cells were isolated. The study found no prior SARS-CoV-2 infection in the vaccine recipients, who tested negative for nucleocapsid antibodies. With approximately 9.8 ug/ml peptides and roughly 9.3 IU/ml IL-2, fewer than 2.5 million PBMC per well were cultured. General observations from the study: Researchers report that only 1 of 255 vaccine-induced clones in healthy vaccinees cross-reacted with common cold coronaviruses.

The method was immunoSEQ multiplex PCR; TCRdb's version includes in-frame clones alone and lacks a portion of them. The sample has about 22,000 clones, around 70% seen once. V is TRBV30 and J is TRBJ2-1; 7 positions match TRBD2. The specimen comprised CD4+ T cells from PBMCs cultured with HCoV-NL63 spike peptides, sampled before COVID-19 vaccination. The clonotype was recovered from a human donor who received a COVID-19 vaccine. CDR3 DNA sequence: TGTGCCTGGAGCCTACTAATTTGGGCGGGAGCTGGGAATGAGCAGTTCTTC. Protein: CAWSLLIWAGAGNEQFF.